This TCR beta chain was captured in a study of shared clonotypes between healthy human individuals. The study's findings and limits: Despite large depth, rarefaction showed incomplete sorted-subset sequencing.

Worth noting for this clone: Its antigen is still unknown.

Clones were read by immunoSEQ multiplex PCR, and TCRdb kept only the in-frame ones, dropping some. Counted here are approximately 500,000 clones, 96% occurring once; the ten biggest clones make up about 0.064%. The TCR sequence derives from a woman in her twenties or thirties in good health. The sequenced sample was naive CD4+ T cells sorted from blood. As to subset: CD45RA+ positively selected.

CDR3 sequence: CASSLEYLRNNEQFF. The CDR3 nucleotides are TGTGCCAGCTCCCTAGAGTACCTCCGCAACAATGAGCAGTTCTTC. The V call is TRBV18, the J call TRBJ2-1; no firm D call. This CDR3 has 15 amino acids. The germline V gene has CDR1 KGHSH and CDR2 LQKENI. Trimming shortened V by 6 bases and J by 5 bases, and 17 bases separated the two germline ends.